This TCR beta chain is from a study of blood T cell repertoires in COVID-19. Profiled with immunoSEQ multiplex PCR; TCRdb holds only in-frame clones, not every one. The sample lists fewer than 300,000 clones; 90% were seen once. Participants' reported clinical history set cohort assignment. The germline CDR1 and CDR2 sequences are LNHDA and SQIVND (reference sequence). Trimming left V 5 bases short and J 6 bases short, with 13 bases between. The CDR3 has 14 amino acids. This rearrangement joins TRBV19 to TRBJ2-2; D remains ambiguous. The receptor was derived from a woman under 40 who had recovered from COVID-19. What was sequenced was PBMCs or T cells enriched from blood (not recorded which). For the CDR3, the DNA is TGTGCCAGTAGTTCGGGTGTGTCTTCCGGGGAGCTGTTTTTT. As protein: CASSSGVSSGELFF.